This T cell receptor (beta chain) was found in a study of blood T cell repertoires in COVID-19. Study at large: Samples taken during acute and convalescent COVID-19 were collected in the United States, Italy and Spain. PBMCs, B-cell-depleted T cells, or T cells provided the cDNA or gDNA that made up the material.

Per the study methods: By means of reference gene primer amplification, nucleated cell counts were estimated. The repertoire was sequenced with immunoSEQ multiplex PCR; TCRdb's copy has only in-frame clones and lacks some. V, J and clone size were drawn from that table, and D and trimming were deduced from the DNA. This sample yields some 220,000 clones, of which 80% are seen a single time; approximately 6.6% belongs to the top ten. Germline V gene sequence: CDR1 ENHRY, CDR2 SYGVKD. J lost 2 bases, V lost 10 bases, and 5 bases had no gene match. The CDR3 length is 13 residues. Sequencing input: peripheral blood. The chain employs TRBV10-3 and TRBJ2-5; 9 bases fit TRBD1. This sequence was found in a woman in her 70s with acute or convalescent COVID-19. The CDR3 sequence: CATADRGQETQYF. For the CDR3, the DNA is TGTGCCACTGCGGACAGGGGACAAGAGACCCAGTACTTC.